This TCR beta chain was captured in a study of T-cell reconstitution after alpha-beta-depleted transplantation in children. V lost 0 bases and J 5 bases, leaving 7 bases between the germline ends. Germline V gene lookup returns CDR1 LGHNA and CDR2 YSLEER. The CDR3 runs 13 residues. A TCRbeta library incorporating unique molecular identifiers was prepared. TCRdb passed the PCR reads through MiXCR, listing each CDR3 protein once. The repertoire holds roughly 200,000 distinct CDR3 sequences, with approximately 6.6% as singletons. The sequence derives from a human donor who donated a stem cell graft to a child with Wiskott-Aldrich syndrome. The sample consisted of PBMCs from the stem cell graft donor, taken from the stem cell graft. The V call is TRBV4-3, the J call TRBJ2-5; D call uncertain. The CDR3 bases are TGCGCCAGCAGCCAAGAGGGATTCGAGACCCAGTACTTC. It translates to CASSQEGFETQYF.